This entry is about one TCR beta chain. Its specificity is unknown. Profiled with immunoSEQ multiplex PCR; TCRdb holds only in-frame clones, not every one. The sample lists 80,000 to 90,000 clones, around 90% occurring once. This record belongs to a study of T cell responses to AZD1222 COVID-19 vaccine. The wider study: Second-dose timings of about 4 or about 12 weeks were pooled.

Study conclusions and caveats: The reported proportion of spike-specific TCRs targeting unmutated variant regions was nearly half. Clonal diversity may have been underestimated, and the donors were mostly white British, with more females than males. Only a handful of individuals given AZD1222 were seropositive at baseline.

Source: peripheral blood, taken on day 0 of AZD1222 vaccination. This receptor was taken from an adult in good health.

For the CDR3, the DNA is TGTGCCAGCAGTTTGGCCTGGGGTCTAGCGGGTACACAGTTCTTC. It is translated as CASSLAWGLAGTQFF. J is TRBJ2-1 and V is TRBV27; 8 nucleotides line up with TRBD2. This CDR3 comprises 15 residues. Germline trimming cut 3 bases from V and 13 bases from J; bases unmatched to any gene: 14. The germline gives CDR1 MNHEY, CDR2 SMNVEV (reference sequence).